The rows below give T cell receptor beta chains drawn from one sample of a study of regulatory T cells in long-lasting Graves disease. TCRdb ran MiXCR on the multiplex PCR reads and lists one entry per CDR3 protein. The table records 550,000 to 650,000 distinct CDR3 sequences, about 15% of them present only once. The sample was also reused in another study, on T cells in Graves' hyperthyroidism and ophthalmopathy.

The sequenced sample was peripheral blood mononuclear cells (PBMCs), obtained at new diagnosis, from a patient treated with antithyroid drugs. The source of these receptors is a man between 18 and 29 years old with Graves disease. CDR3s include the opening cysteine and the closing phenylalanine or tryptophan. Each record gives: D gene, clone size, V gene, J gene, CDR3 protein, CDR3 DNA. A D gene is named only where the DNA matches it firmly. Rows may omit the clone size; those that give it use once, few, many or a size class.

D gene: NA
clone size: NA
V gene: TRBV30
J gene: TRBJ2-2
CDR3 protein: CAWNVEAGGLFF
CDR3 DNA: TGTGCCTGGAACGTCGAAGCTGGCGGGCTGTTTTTT

D gene: NA
clone size: many
V gene: TRBV30
J gene: TRBJ2-7
CDR3 protein: CAWSAPRDSPSYEQYF
CDR3 DNA: TGTGCCTGGAGCGCCCCTCGGGACTCCCCCTCCTACGAGCAGTACTTC

D gene: TRBD2
clone size: many
V gene: TRBV6-2/TRBV6-3
J gene: TRBJ2-5
CDR3 protein: CASSFLGAGGPQETQYF
CDR3 DNA: TGTGCCAGCAGTTTCTTAGGAGCGGGAGGGCCCCAAGAGACCCAGTACTTC

D gene: NA
clone size: NA
V gene: TRBV5-1
J gene: TRBJ2-7
CDR3 protein: CASSLGFGASYEQYF
CDR3 DNA: TGCGCCAGCAGCTTAGGATTTGGGGCTTCCTACGAGCAGTACTTC

D gene: TRBD1
clone size: NA
V gene: TRBV12-3/TRBV12-4
J gene: TRBJ2-1
CDR3 protein: CASRATGTGAANEQFF
CDR3 DNA: TGTGCCAGCAGAGCCACCGGGACAGGGGCCGCGAATGAGCAGTTCTTC

D gene: NA
clone size: few
V gene: TRBV7-8
J gene: TRBJ1-6
CDR3 protein: CASSSGGGRPLHF
CDR3 DNA: TGTGCCAGCAGCTCTGGGGGAGGCCGACCCCTCCACTTT

D gene: TRBD1
clone size: many
V gene: TRBV7-2
J gene: TRBJ1-1
CDR3 protein: CASSLEGTGGFVGNTEAFF
CDR3 DNA: TGTGCCAGCAGCTTAGAGGGGACAGGGGGCTTCGTGGGGAACACTGAAGCTTTCTTT

D gene: NA
clone size: NA
V gene: TRBV9
J gene: TRBJ2-2
CDR3 protein: CASSVGGSGTGELFF
CDR3 DNA: TGTGCCAGCAGCGTAGGTGGTAGCGGCACCGGGGAGCTGTTTTTT

D gene: NA
clone size: many
V gene: TRBV3-1
J gene: TRBJ2-7
CDR3 protein: CASSPRQDSYEQYF
CDR3 DNA: TGTGCCAGCAGCCCCCGACAGGATAGCTACGAGCAGTACTTC

D gene: NA
clone size: NA
V gene: TRBV20-1
J gene: TRBJ2-7
CDR3 protein: CSASDGDSYEQYF
CDR3 DNA: TGCAGTGCAAGTGATGGAGACTCCTACGAGCAGTACTTC

D gene: TRBD1
clone size: many
V gene: TRBV11-2
J gene: TRBJ2-1
CDR3 protein: CATEDRGISYNEQFF
CDR3 DNA: TGTGCCACAGAGGACAGGGGGATTTCCTACAATGAGCAGTTCTTC

D gene: NA
clone size: many
V gene: TRBV12-3/TRBV12-4
J gene: TRBJ2-1
CDR3 protein: CASSLWSGDILYNEQFF
CDR3 DNA: TGTGCCAGCAGTCTGTGGTCGGGGGACATACTGTACAATGAGCAGTTCTTC

D gene: TRBD2
clone size: many
V gene: TRBV28
J gene: TRBJ2-7
CDR3 protein: CASSLSSGVGGEQYF
CDR3 DNA: TGTGCCAGCAGTTTAAGTAGCGGGGTGGGAGGTGAGCAGTACTTC

D gene: NA
clone size: few
V gene: TRBV19
J gene: TRBJ1-2
CDR3 protein: CASTSSGAWDGYTF
CDR3 DNA: TGTGCCAGCACGTCTTCAGGGGCATGGGATGGCTACACCTTC

D gene: NA
clone size: NA
V gene: TRBV5-6
J gene: TRBJ1-1
CDR3 protein: CASSLGKVAFF
CDR3 DNA: TGTGCCAGCAGCTTGGGAAAAGTAGCTTTCTTT

D gene: NA
clone size: many
V gene: TRBV3-1
J gene: TRBJ2-1
CDR3 protein: CASSQVARAYNEQFF
CDR3 DNA: TGTGCCAGCAGCCAAGTGGCTAGAGCATACAATGAGCAGTTCTTC

D gene: NA
clone size: many
V gene: TRBV27
J gene: TRBJ1-5
CDR3 protein: CASSTKAYSNQPQHF
CDR3 DNA: TGTGCCAGCAGTACTAAGGCATATAGCAATCAGCCCCAGCATTTT

D gene: TRBD2
clone size: many
V gene: TRBV28
J gene: TRBJ2-3
CDR3 protein: CASSSKAGVSGDTQYF
CDR3 DNA: TGTGCCAGCAGTTCGAAAGCGGGAGTCTCGGGAGATACGCAGTATTTT

D gene: NA
clone size: NA
V gene: TRBV29-1
J gene: TRBJ1-2
CDR3 protein: CSVEDYRENYGYTF
CDR3 DNA: TGCAGCGTTGAAGACTACCGGGAGAACTATGGCTACACCTTC

D gene: NA
clone size: many
V gene: TRBV7-8
J gene: TRBJ1-6
CDR3 protein: CASSLASGAYSPLHF
CDR3 DNA: TGTGCCAGCAGCTTAGCTTCCGGGGCTTATTCACCCCTCCACTTT

D gene: NA
clone size: many
V gene: TRBV12-3/TRBV12-4
J gene: TRBJ1-6
CDR3 protein: CASSEEGNSPLHF
CDR3 DNA: TGTGCCAGCAGTGAAGAGGGGAATTCACCCCTCCACTTT

D gene: NA
clone size: NA
V gene: TRBV27
J gene: TRBJ1-5
CDR3 protein: CASSLFSVGEGNQPQHF
CDR3 DNA: TGTGCCAGCAGTTTATTTTCAGTTGGGGAGGGGAATCAGCCCCAGCATTTT

D gene: TRBD2
clone size: many
V gene: TRBV11-2
J gene: TRBJ2-7
CDR3 protein: CASSYRGGRVYEQYF
CDR3 DNA: TGTGCCAGCAGCTACCGCGGGGGGCGCGTATACGAGCAGTACTTC

D gene: NA
clone size: many
V gene: TRBV7-9
J gene: TRBJ2-3
CDR3 protein: CASSLAQGGTDTQYF
CDR3 DNA: TGTGCCAGCAGCTTAGCACAGGGAGGGACAGATACGCAGTATTTT

D gene: NA
clone size: NA
V gene: TRBV15
J gene: TRBJ2-7
CDR3 protein: CATSRGGVDYREQYF
CDR3 DNA: TGTGCCACCAGCAGAGGGGGAGTCGATTATCGCGAGCAGTACTTC

D gene: NA
clone size: many
V gene: TRBV30
J gene: TRBJ2-4
CDR3 protein: CAWSDGFRQGYF
CDR3 DNA: TGTGCCTGGAGTGATGGATTCCGCCAAGGGTACTTC

D gene: TRBD1
clone size: NA
V gene: TRBV2
J gene: TRBJ1-4
CDR3 protein: CAATSGTGGALYEKLFF
CDR3 DNA: TGTGCCGCAACCTCCGGGACAGGGGGCGCGTTATATGAAAAACTGTTTTTT

D gene: NA
clone size: few
V gene: TRBV5-1
J gene: TRBJ1-4
CDR3 protein: CASSSLDEKLFF
CDR3 DNA: TGCGCCAGCAGCAGTCTGGATGAAAAACTGTTTTTT

D gene: TRBD1
clone size: many
V gene: TRBV12-3/TRBV12-4
J gene: TRBJ2-3
CDR3 protein: CASSRQGVATDTQYF
CDR3 DNA: TGTGCCAGCAGTAGACAGGGAGTAGCGACAGATACGCAGTATTTT